These 4 T cell receptor beta chains share one sample of origin, sequenced in a study of OX40 agonist ivuxolimab in advanced cancers. Produced via immunoSEQ multiplex PCR; TCRdb's table is partial and in-frame only. The sample yields 60,000 to 75,000 clones, roughly 80% seen once. The sequencing used CD4+ or CD8+ T cells sorted from blood, collected in a trial of the OX40 agonist ivuxolimab. The source of these receptors is an adult with an advanced solid tumor such as melanoma, head and neck, liver or kidney cancer.

This chain links TRBV18 with TRBJ1-4; D not resolved. Trimming cost V 5 bases and J 7 bases, with 17 bases left between them. The germline gives CDR1 KGHSH, CDR2 LQKENI. This CDR3 comprises 15 residues. CDR3 DNA sequence: TGTGCCAGCTCAACCTCGGGTATATCGGGTGAAAAACTGTTTTTT. Residues: CASSTSGISGEKLFF.

This clone was counted a few times. This chain joins TRBV19 and TRBJ1-1; D is uncertain. CDR3 length: 11 amino acids. Germline V lookup: CDR1 LNHDA, CDR2 SQIVND (reference sequence). Trimming took 5 bases from V and 3 from J, leaving 4 bases between them. The CDR3 DNA follows: TGTGCCAGTAGTGGGTACACTGAAGCTTTCTTT. This encodes CASSGYTEAFF.

This sequence joins TRBV5-1 and TRBJ2-3, with 7 bases aligning to TRBD2. Germline CDR1 is SGHRS and CDR2 is YFSETQ. The CDR3 covers 16 residues. V shed 5 bases and J 0 bases; nucleotides not matched to a gene: 9. CDR3 protein: CASSQVRLASTDTQYF. CDR3 in DNA: TGCGCCAGCAGTCAGGTTCGACTAGCTAGCACAGATACGCAGTATTTT. Combining the CDR3 with reference TRBV5-1 and TRBJ2-3 gives the whole variable domain KAGVTQTPRYLIKTRGQQVTLSCSPISGHRSVSWYQQTPGQGLQFLFEYFSETQRNKGNFPGRFSGRQFSNSRSEMNVSTLELGDSALYLCASSQVRLASTDTQYFGPGTRLTVL.

This clone was picked up one time. Mismatch with germline at one junction end may stem from a read error. The chain links TRBV20-1 to TRBJ1-2; 8 nucleotides match TRBD1. The CDR3 is made up of 9 amino acids. Looked up from germline, CDR1 is DFQATT and CDR2 is SNEGSKA (reference sequence). CDR3 DNA: TGCAGTACAGGGGGGGTTTTTATCTTC. As protein: CSTGGVFIF.